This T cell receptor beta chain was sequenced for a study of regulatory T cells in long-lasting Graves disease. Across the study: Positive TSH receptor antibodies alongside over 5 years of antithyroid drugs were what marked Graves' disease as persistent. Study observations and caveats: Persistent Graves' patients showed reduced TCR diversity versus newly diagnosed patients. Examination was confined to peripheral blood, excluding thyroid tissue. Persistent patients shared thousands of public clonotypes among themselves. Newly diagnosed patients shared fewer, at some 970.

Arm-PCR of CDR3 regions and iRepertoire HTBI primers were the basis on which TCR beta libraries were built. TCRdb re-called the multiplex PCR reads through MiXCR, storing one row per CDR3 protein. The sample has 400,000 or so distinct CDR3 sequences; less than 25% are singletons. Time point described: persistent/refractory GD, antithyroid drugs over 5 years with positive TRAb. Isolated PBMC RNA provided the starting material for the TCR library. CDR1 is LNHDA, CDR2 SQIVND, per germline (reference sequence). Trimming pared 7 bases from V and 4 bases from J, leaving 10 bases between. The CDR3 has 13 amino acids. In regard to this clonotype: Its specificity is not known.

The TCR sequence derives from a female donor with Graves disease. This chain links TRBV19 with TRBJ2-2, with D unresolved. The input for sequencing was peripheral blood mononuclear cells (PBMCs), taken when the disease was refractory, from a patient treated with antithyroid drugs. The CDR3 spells CASTQLATGELFF. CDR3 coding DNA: TGTGCCAGTACCCAGTTGGCCACCGGGGAGCTGTTTTTT. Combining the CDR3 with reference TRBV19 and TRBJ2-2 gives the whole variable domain DGGITQSPKYLFRKEGQNVTLSCEQNLNHDAMYWYRQDPGQGLRLIYYSQIVNDFQKGDIAEGYSVSREKKESFPLTVTSAQKNPTAFYLCASTQLATGELFFGEGSRLTVL.